Following are 18 T cell receptor beta chains from one sample sequenced in a study of shared clonotypes between healthy human individuals (dated by TCRdb to 2018 to 2020). Libraries were constructed by the immunoSEQ multiplex PCR assay. Here the immuneACCESS table is served through TCRdb, limited to in-frame sequences with V and J called. Missing clones are a known gap in these copies; in checked studies unresolved V genes cover under half, and the rest lacks a known reason. Here the sample has approximately 95,000 clones; under 80% occur a single time. The ten largest account for more than 40% of the sample. The sequenced material came from memory CD8+ T cells sorted from blood. Explained via the paper, the cell subset or site label denotes: CD45RO+ cells pooled with CCR7-negative TemRA cells. These receptors came from a man younger than 45 in good health.

This chain uses TRBV7-9 with TRBJ1-1, with D maybe TRBD1 (5 bases). Germline CDR1 and CDR2: SEHNR and FQNEAQ (reference sequence). The CDR3 is 17 amino acids. Trimming removed 0 bases from V and 7 bases from J, with 21 bases in between. The CDR3 bases are TGTGCCAGCAGCTTAGCGCAGACCCAGGGTGGGCACGTTGAAGCTTTCTTT. It encodes CASSLAQTQGGHVEAFF.

This chain joins TRBV29-1 and TRBJ1-3, with unresolved D. Trimming shortened V by 4 bases and J by 0 bases, and 10 bases separated the two germline ends. Per germline, CDR1 SQVTM and CDR2 ANQGSEA. CDR3 size: 14 residues. CDR3 sequence: CSVGGLSSGNTIYF. Written as DNA, the CDR3 is TGCAGCGTTGGGGGTCTCAGCTCTGGAAACACCATATATTTT.

The chain has TRBV29-1 and TRBJ2-1, with 7 bases matching TRBD2. The CDR3 totals 14 residues. The J segment lost 0 bases and the V segment lost 7 bases, leaving 6 bases of the junction unmatched. Germline V lookup: CDR1 SQVTM, CDR2 ANQGSEA. DNA of the CDR3: TGCAGCGCCCAAACTAGCGACTCCTACAATGAGCAGTTCTTC. Protein sequence: CSAQTSDSYNEQFF.

This clone has more than one count but fewer than ten. V usage is TRBV10-2 and J usage is TRBJ2-7; D might be TRBD1 or TRBD2, each matching 6 bases. Between the trimmed V and J ends, which lost 0 bases and 4 bases, there was a span of 16 bases. CDR3 length: 16 residues. Looked up from germline, CDR1 is WSHSY and CDR2 is SAAADI. CDR3 DNA sequence: TGCGCCAGCAGTGAGTCTGCGGGACATGAAGCTTACGAGCAGTACTTC. Amino acids: CASSESAGHEAYEQYF.

J is TRBJ2-5 and V is TRBV7-7; D is unclear. Germline loops: CDR1 SSHAT, CDR2 FNYEAQ (reference sequence). The CDR3 length is 14 residues. V lost 5 bases to trimming and J lost 5 bases, with 15 bases between them. CDR3 sequence: CASSPSRLAETQYF. CDR3 bases: TGTGCCAGCAGCCCCAGCCGGTTGGCGGAGACCCAGTACTTC.

As for this clone: Since no conserved phenylalanine or tryptophan closes the CDR3, a read error is the likely cause. The limits of the CDR3 on the DNA are not certain, so only TCRdb's listed CDR3 is given. V and J are TRBV27 and TRBJ2-7; whether TRBD2, the table's D call, matches the DNA was not checked. The CDR3 contains 15 residues when both ends are counted. Germline V CDR1 and CDR2: MNHEY, SMNVEV (reference sequence). CDR3 loop: CASSLSRRGTSGIHI.

This clone has more than one count but fewer than ten. The chain employs TRBV9 and TRBJ2-7; tentatively, D is TRBD2 (6 bases). From germline, CDR1 is SGDLS and CDR2 YYNGEE. This CDR3 is 17 amino acids long. The V end was cut by 3 bases, the J end by 0 bases, with 19 bases between. The CDR3 DNA sequence: TGTGCCAGCAGCGCGTACTCCGGGACTGGACTCTCCTACGAGCAGTACTTC. The encoded protein is CASSAYSGTGLSYEQYF.

This chain connects TRBV4-1 to TRBJ2-5, with a weak D call TRBD2 (7 bases). The CDR3 spans 16 residues. Germline V CDR1 and CDR2: MGHRA, YSYEKL. V was pared by 1 base and J by 2 bases, with 14 bases between. CDR3 sequence reads: CASSQGGGRDQETQYF. The CDR3 DNA sequence: TGCGCCAGCAGCCAAGGGGGGGGCAGGGATCAAGAGACCCAGTACTTC.

The CDR3 region is CASRGDSPTGANVLTF. For the CDR3, the DNA is TGTGCCAGCAGAGGGGACAGCCCGACTGGGGCCAACGTCCTGACTTTC. This rearrangement joins TRBV28 to TRBJ2-6; 7 positions match TRBD1. Germline V gene sequence: CDR1 MDHEN, CDR2 SYDVKM. The CDR3 is 16 residues long. J gave up 2 bases and V 6 bases, and 7 bases lay outside the gene matches.

The rearrangement uses TRBV4-1 and TRBJ2-7; D may be TRBD1 (8 bases). V lost 1 base and J lost 5, with 15 bases in between. Germline V lookup: CDR1 MGHRA, CDR2 YSYEKL. This CDR3 is 15 amino acids long. The CDR3 bases are TGCGCCAGCAGCCAAGGAAACAGGGGGGGGGACGAGCAGTACTTC. The encoded protein is CASSQGNRGGDEQYF.

This rearrangement joins TRBV28 to TRBJ2-1, with a weak D call TRBD1 (5 bases). V gave up 3 bases and J gave up 16 bases, with 13 bases separating them. Germline-derived CDR1 and CDR2 are MDHEN and SYDVKM. CDR3 length: 11 residues. The CDR3 reads CASSFGHRTFF. Written as DNA, the CDR3 is TGTGCCAGCAGTTTCGGACATCGGACCTTCTTC.

In its sample, this clone was seen a few times. The chain joins TRBV6-1 to TRBJ1-2; D is perhaps TRBD1 (6 bases). The CDR3 is made up of 14 amino acids. V was shortened by 2 bases and J by 6 bases, with 13 bases between the two germline ends. The germline V gene encodes CDR1 MNHNS and CDR2 SASEGT. For the CDR3, the DNA is TGTGCCAGCAGTGAATTCGGGGGGGCAAATGGCTACACCTTC. Its protein is CASSEFGGANGYTF.

J is TRBJ1-1 and V is TRBV4-1, with a possible D match to TRBD1 (6 bases). This CDR3 comprises 17 residues. Germline loops: CDR1 MGHRA, CDR2 YSYEKL. The germline V and J ends were trimmed by 1 base and 0 bases, with 15 bases remaining between them. The CDR3 bases are TGCGCCAGCAGCCAAGCTTTCAGGGGCCAGATGAACACTGAAGCTTTCTTT. Encoded protein: CASSQAFRGQMNTEAFF.

The chain couples TRBV6-5 to TRBJ2-3, with 7 positions matching TRBD1. From germline, CDR1 is MNHEY and CDR2 SVGAGI. The CDR3 extends over 13 amino acids. V gave up 6 bases and J gave up 6 bases; unmatched junction bases: 6. The CDR3 protein is CASSPLTGDTQYF. DNA of the CDR3: TGTGCCAGCAGCCCATTGACAGGGGATACGCAGTATTTT.

The genes are TRBV9 and TRBJ2-1, with a tentative D call TRBD1 (6 bases). V lost 2 bases to trimming and J lost 5 bases, with 8 bases between them. The CDR3 is 13 amino acids. CDR1 is SGDLS, CDR2 YYNGEE, per germline. The DNA for the CDR3 is TGTGCCAGCAGCGTGGACAGTGACAATGAGCAGTTCTTC. This gives the protein CASSVDSDNEQFF.

The chain carries TRBV2 and TRBJ2-1, with D possibly TRBD2 on 5 matching bases. CDR3 length equals 11 residues. The V end was cut by 8 bases, the J end by 14 bases, with 16 bases between. CDR1 is SNHLY, CDR2 FYNNEI, per germline. The CDR3 DNA is TGTGCCAGCGTTACCGGGATGGGTGAGTTCTTC. It translates to CASVTGMGEFF.

The gene calls are TRBV2 and TRBJ1-1, with a tentative D call TRBD1 (5 bases). Germline CDR1 and CDR2: SNHLY and FYNNEI. V lost 7 bases to trimming and J lost 0 bases, with 12 bases between them. The CDR3 length is 14 residues. DNA of the CDR3: TGTGCCAGCACCATTGACAGAGTGAACACTGAAGCTTTCTTT. Encoded protein: CASTIDRVNTEAFF.

The chain links TRBV29-1 to TRBJ1-1; D is undetermined. The CDR3 has 11 amino acids. Trimming removed 7 bases from V and 4 bases from J, with 10 bases in between. Germline CDR1 SQVTM, CDR2 ANQGSEA. In DNA form, the CDR3 reads TGCAGCGCCCCCAGCAGCACTGAAGCTTTCTTT. Translated: CSAPSSTEAFF. The full variable domain, with the rest looked up from reference TRBV29-1 and TRBJ1-1, is SAVISQKPSRDICQRGTSLTIQCQVDSQVTMMFWYRQQPGQSLTLIATANQGSEATYESGFVIDKFPISRPNLTFSTLTVSNMSPEDSSIYLCSAPSSTEAFFGQGTRLTVV.